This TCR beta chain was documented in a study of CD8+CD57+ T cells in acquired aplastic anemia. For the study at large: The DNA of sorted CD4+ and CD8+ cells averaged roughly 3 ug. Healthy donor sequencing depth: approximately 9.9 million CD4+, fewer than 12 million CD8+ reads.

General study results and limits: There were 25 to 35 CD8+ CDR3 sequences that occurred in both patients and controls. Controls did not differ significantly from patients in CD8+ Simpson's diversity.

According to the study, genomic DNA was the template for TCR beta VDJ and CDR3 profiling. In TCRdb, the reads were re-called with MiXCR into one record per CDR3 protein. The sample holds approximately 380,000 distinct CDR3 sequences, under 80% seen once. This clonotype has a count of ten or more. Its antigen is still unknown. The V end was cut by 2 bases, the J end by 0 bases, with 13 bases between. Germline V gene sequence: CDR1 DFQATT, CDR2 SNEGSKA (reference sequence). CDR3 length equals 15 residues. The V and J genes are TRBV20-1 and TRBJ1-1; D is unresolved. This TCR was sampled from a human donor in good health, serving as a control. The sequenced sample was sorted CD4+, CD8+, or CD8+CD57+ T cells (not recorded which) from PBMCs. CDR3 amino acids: CSARSQAGMNTEAFF. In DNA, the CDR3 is TGCAGTGCTAGATCTCAGGCGGGCATGAACACTGAAGCTTTCTTT.